This T cell receptor (beta chain) is from a study of graft-versus-host responses after intestinal transplantation. Study-level points and caveats: GvH clones surfaced in recipient marrow, some emerging earlier in ileum or blood.

J was trimmed by 1 base and V by 0 bases; bases with no gene match: 3. The CDR3 covers 16 residues. The V gene's germline CDR1 is SGHDT and CDR2 YYEEEE. Regarding this clone: What it binds is not known.

TCRdb's copy holds only in-frame clones and misses some; the assay was immunoSEQ multiplex PCR. The sample shows tens of thousands of clones, about 88% of them seen only once. The specimen comprised unstimulated CD4+ T cells sorted from spleen or lymph node cells, sampled before transplant. This sequence originates from a human donor who was the organ donor for an intestinal transplant. The gene calls are TRBV5-6 and TRBJ2-4; the match to TRBD1 covers 8 bases. The CDR3 DNA reads TGTGCCAGCAGCTTGGGATGGACAGGGGCCAAAAACATTCAGTACTTC. It codes for CASSLGWTGAKNIQYF.